This passage covers 27 T cell receptor beta chains from one sample sequenced in a study of CD8 T cells in ankylosing spondylitis. A single record per CDR3 protein comes from TCRdb applying MiXCR to the 5' RACE reads. This sample has about 220,000 distinct CDR3 sequences, with about 26% found just once. Sequencing was carried out using blood, either unsorted or a sorted T cell fraction (not recorded which). The receptors here all came from a male donor with ankylosing spondylitis or in good health (not recorded which).

As for this clonotype: This could be a read error, since a much larger clone is one nucleotide away. This rearrangement joins TRBV7-9 to TRBJ2-5, with unresolved D. Germline V CDR1 and CDR2: SEHNR, FQNEAQ (reference sequence). This CDR3 contains 14 residues. The V end was cut by 7 bases, the J end by 4 bases, with 16 bases between. The CDR3 region has the DNA TGTGCCAGCAAACCAAGACTGGGTGGAGAGACCCAGTACTTC. It encodes CASKPRLGGETQYF.

This clonotype came up many times. At one end, the junction sequence differs from germline, possibly due to a read error. CDR3 DNA: TGTGCCACCAGCAGAGATATAGGACACCTGATCTTC. Amino acids: CATSRDIGHLIF. The chain joins TRBV15 to TRBJ2-5; D might be TRBD1 (5 bases). The CDR3 totals 12 residues. Germline V lookup: CDR1 LNHNV, CDR2 YYDKDF (reference sequence).

This clonotype was seen a few times. The V and J genes are TRBV27 and TRBJ2-5, with 10 positions matching TRBD2. V was clipped by 9 bases and J by 7 bases; unmatched bases: 11. Germline values: CDR1 MNHEY, CDR2 SMNVEV (reference sequence). The CDR3 is made up of 14 amino acids. The chain's CDR3 is CASSGLAETRTQYF. The CDR3 DNA sequence: TGTGCCAGTTCCGGACTAGCGGAGACCCGGACCCAGTACTTC.

J is TRBJ2-2 and V is TRBV12-3 or TRBV12-4; 8 bases match TRBD1. This CDR3 has 15 amino acids. V lost 7 bases and J lost 5; bases outside the gene matches: 9. For the CDR3, the DNA is TGTGCCAGCACCGAAGGACAGGGCGGGACCGGGGAGCTGTTTTTT. It specifies CASTEGQGGTGELFF.

Many counts were recorded for this clonotype. J is TRBJ2-7 and V is TRBV29-1; no reliable D call. CDR1 is SQVTM, CDR2 ANQGSEA, per germline. Trimming stripped 3 bases from V and 0 bases from J, with 9 bases between. This CDR3 region has 13 residues. CDR3 coding DNA: TGCAGCGTTGATGGGGTCAGCTCCTACGAGCAGTACTTC. It translates to CSVDGVSSYEQYF.

Turning to this clonotype: This may be a read error: a much more frequent sequence differs by one nucleotide. The rearrangement uses TRBV25-1 and TRBJ2-6, with D perhaps matching TRBD1 (5 bases). The CDR3 loop spans 13 amino acids. Germline V gene sequence: CDR1 MGHDK, CDR2 SYGVNS. The CDR3 loop is CASSESGANGLTF. CDR3 bases: TGTGCCAGCAGTGAATCTGGGGCCAACGGCCTGACTTTC.

CDR3 in amino acids: CASSDDSNSYNEQFF. The CDR3 nucleotides are TGTGCCAGCAGTGACGACAGTAACTCCTACAATGAGCAGTTCTTC. This chain connects TRBV6-1 to TRBJ2-1; a possible D gene is TRBD1 (5 bases). Trimming pared 3 bases from V and 0 bases from J, leaving 9 bases between. The germline V gene encodes CDR1 MNHNS and CDR2 SASEGT. The CDR3 sequence is 15 residues long.

This chain connects TRBV6-5 to TRBJ1-3, with D unresolved. Germline assignment: CDR1 MNHEY and CDR2 SVGAGI. Between the trimmed V and J ends, which lost 0 bases and 2 bases, there was a span of 11 bases. This CDR3 is built from 16 residues. The CDR3 nucleotides read TGTGCCAGCAGTTACTCGCAAGCGGGGACTGGAAACACCATATATTTT. This gives the protein CASSYSQAGTGNTIYF.

The rearrangement links TRBV12-3 or TRBV12-4 to TRBJ2-3; TRBD2 agrees at 10 bases. The V segment lost 5 bases and the J segment 1 base; nucleotides outside the gene matches: 3. The CDR3 is 15 amino acids. In nucleotides, the CDR3 is TGTGCCAGCAGTGTGGGGACTAGCGGCACAGATACGCAGTATTTT. Amino acids: CASSVGTSGTDTQYF.

This clonotype appeared many times. The V gene is TRBV5-1, the J gene TRBJ2-5; the D is unclear. Germline CDR1 reads SGHRS; CDR2 reads YFSETQ. The CDR3 sequence is 14 residues long. The V and J ends lost 2 bases and 1 base respectively, with 9 bases between them. CDR3 nucleotides: TGCGCCAGCAGCTTCTTTTCAGTCCAAGAGACCCAGTACTTC. It specifies CASSFFSVQETQYF.

The V and J genes are TRBV5-5 and TRBJ2-5, with TRBD1 identical over 7 bases. CDR1 SGHKS and CDR2 YYEKEE come from the germline V gene (reference sequence). The J segment lost 2 bases and the V segment lost 3 bases, leaving 7 bases of the junction unmatched. The CDR3 loop spans 15 amino acids. CDR3 region: CASSSLTGSQETQYF. DNA for the CDR3: TGTGCCAGCAGCTCATTGACAGGGAGTCAAGAGACCCAGTACTTC.

This clonotype showed up many times. This chain joins TRBV12-3 or TRBV12-4 and TRBJ1-1, with D maybe TRBD1 (5 bases). The CDR3 spans 15 residues. V was trimmed by 1 base and J by 3 bases, leaving 12 bases between them. The CDR3 here is CASSLGQGWHTEAFF. The DNA for the CDR3 is TGTGCCAGCAGTTTAGGCCAGGGATGGCACACTGAAGCTTTCTTT.

This clonotype was counted many times. The chain employs TRBV11-2 and TRBJ2-1, with D possibly TRBD2 on 6 matching bases. Germline CDR1 reads SGHAT; CDR2 reads FQNNGV. This CDR3 spans 13 amino acids. Trimming stripped 5 bases from V and 8 bases from J, with 13 bases between. The CDR3 is CASSPTSFHEQFF. CDR3 coding DNA: TGTGCCAGCAGCCCGACTAGTTTCCATGAGCAGTTCTTC.

This clonotype has at least ten counts. The CDR3 reads CASSLGTYQETQYF. In DNA, the CDR3 is TGTGCCAGCAGCTTAGGAACGTACCAAGAGACCCAGTACTTC. The V gene is TRBV7-2, the J gene TRBJ2-5; D remains unclear. Trimming stripped 1 base from V and 0 bases from J, with 6 bases between. The germline CDR1 and CDR2 sequences are SGHTA and FQGNSA. This CDR3 comprises 14 residues.

The chain joins TRBV29-1 to TRBJ2-5; D remains unclear. The CDR3 covers 10 residues. V lost 2 bases and J lost 7, with 5 bases in between. From germline, CDR1 is SQVTM and CDR2 ANQGSEA. CDR3 region: CSVEWGTQYF. The CDR3 DNA reads as TGCAGCGTTGAATGGGGGACCCAGTACTTC. Drawing the rest from reference TRBV29-1 and TRBJ2-5, the complete variable domain is SAVISQKPSRDICQRGTSLTIQCQVDSQVTMMFWYRQQPGQSLTLIATANQGSEATYESGFVIDKFPISRPNLTFSTLTVSNMSPEDSSIYLCSVEWGTQYFGPGTRLLVL.

This chain uses TRBV6-5 with TRBJ2-3, with 11 positions matching TRBD2. This CDR3 region has 17 residues. V shed 0 bases and J 4 bases; nucleotides not matched to a gene: 6. Germline CDR1 is MNHEY and CDR2 is SVGAGI. CDR3 sequence reads: CASSYSTSGSSADTQYF. The DNA of the CDR3 is TGTGCCAGCAGTTACTCAACTAGCGGGAGTAGTGCAGATACGCAGTATTTT.

This clonotype was recorded many times. The chain uses TRBV25-1 and TRBJ1-4; TRBD1 matches 8 bases. After removal of 3 bases from V and 6 bases from J, the junction contained 3 bases not matched to a gene. This CDR3 has 14 residues. From germline, CDR1 is MGHDK and CDR2 SYGVNS. The CDR3 loop is CASSDYRGDEKLFF. CDR3 nucleotide sequence: TGTGCCAGCAGTGATTACAGGGGGGATGAAAAACTGTTTTTT.

There are many counts of this clonotype. The chain recombines TRBV15 with TRBJ2-5, with 8 bases that match TRBD2. CDR3 length: 13 residues. CDR1 and CDR2 (germline): LNHNV, YYDKDF (reference sequence). After removal of 6 bases from V and 5 bases from J, the junction contained 5 bases not matched to a gene. The CDR3 nucleotides read TGTGCCACCAGGGCGGGAGGTGGGGAGACCCAGTACTTC. It translates to CATRAGGGETQYF.

This clonotype occurred a few times. The V gene is TRBV20-1, the J gene TRBJ2-7; the match to TRBD1 covers 7 bases. The V segment lost 0 bases and the J segment 0 bases; nucleotides outside the gene matches: 2. The CDR3 spans 14 residues. The germline V gene has CDR1 DFQATT and CDR2 SNEGSKA (reference sequence). Written as DNA, the CDR3 is TGCAGTGCTAGAGAAGGGGGCCACTCCTACGAGCAGTACTTC. Protein product: CSAREGGHSYEQYF.

This clonotype is labeled medium-sized. CDR3: CSVEDKIDTQYF. CDR3 coding DNA: TGCAGCGTTGAAGATAAAATAGATACGCAGTATTTT. J is TRBJ2-3 and V is TRBV29-1; D remains unclear. In germline, CDR1 is SQVTM, CDR2 ANQGSEA. The CDR3 runs 12 residues. The V end was cut by 0 bases, the J end by 5 bases, with 6 bases between.

This chain joins TRBV10-3 and TRBJ2-1; 10 bases are shared with TRBD2. CDR3 length equals 14 residues. V trimming: 2 bases; J trimming: 6 bases; junction bases outside the gene matches: 1. CDR1 is ENHRY and CDR2 is SYGVKD in the germline V gene. The CDR3: CAISELAGANEQFF. The CDR3 DNA reads TGTGCCATCAGTGAGCTAGCGGGGGCCAATGAGCAGTTCTTC.

This clonotype was recorded many times. V usage is TRBV6-2 or TRBV6-3 and J usage is TRBJ1-6, with TRBD1 matching over 8 bases. The CDR3 length is 20 residues. J was trimmed by 0 bases and V by 4 bases; bases with no gene match: 14. CDR1 is MNHEY, CDR2 SVGEGT, per germline. The CDR3 reads CASSLTGQGTGSSYNSPLHF. The CDR3 DNA sequence: TGTGCCAGCAGTTTGACTGGACAGGGAACAGGGAGCTCCTATAATTCACCCCTCCACTTT.

This clonotype was detected many times. The chain couples TRBV4-1 to TRBJ2-5; TRBD1 might be the D (5 bases). Trimming cost V 1 base and J 5 bases, with 17 bases left between them. This CDR3 has 16 amino acids. Germline-derived CDR1 and CDR2 are MGHRA and YSYEKL. The CDR3 nucleotides read TGCGCCAGCAGCCAAGGTGATGGCAGGGTATACGAGACCCAGTACTTC. As protein: CASSQGDGRVYETQYF.

This clonotype came up many times. This chain joins TRBV20-1 and TRBJ2-7; D is possibly TRBD2 (6 bases). Germline loops: CDR1 DFQATT, CDR2 SNEGSKA (reference sequence). V was clipped by 3 bases and J by 2 bases, with 8 bases between them. This CDR3 spans 12 amino acids. The CDR3 spells CSAREGAYEQYF. CDR3 bases: TGCAGTGCTAGGGAGGGAGCCTACGAGCAGTACTTC.

The J gene is TRBJ1-3, the V gene TRBV6-1, with 7 bases that match TRBD1. The CDR3 loop spans 15 amino acids. Unmatched junction bases numbered 6, after V lost 5 bases and J lost 2 bases. CDR1 and CDR2 from the germline V gene are MNHNS and SASEGT. CDR3 nucleotides: TGTGCCAGCAGTCCCACAGGGGAAGCTGGAAACACCATATATTTT. Encoded protein: CASSPTGEAGNTIYF.

This clonotype was seen many times. The rearrangement links TRBV12-3 or TRBV12-4 to TRBJ2-3, with a possible D match to TRBD2 (6 bases). The V end lost 6 bases, the J end lost 3 bases, and 16 bases lay between the germline ends. This CDR3 region has 15 residues. In DNA form, the CDR3 reads TGTGCCAGCAGCTCGAACGGGAGAGGGACAGATACGCAGTATTTT. This encodes CASSSNGRGTDTQYF.

This chain joins TRBV4-1 and TRBJ1-2, with 8 nucleotides matching TRBD1. The CDR3 spans 16 residues. V was pared by 2 bases and J by 0 bases, with 5 bases of the junction left unmatched. The V gene's germline CDR1 is MGHRA and CDR2 YSYEKL. CDR3 bases: TGCGCCAGCAGCCAAACGGGACAGGCGGCTAACTATGGCTACACCTTC. Its translation is CASSQTGQAANYGYTF.